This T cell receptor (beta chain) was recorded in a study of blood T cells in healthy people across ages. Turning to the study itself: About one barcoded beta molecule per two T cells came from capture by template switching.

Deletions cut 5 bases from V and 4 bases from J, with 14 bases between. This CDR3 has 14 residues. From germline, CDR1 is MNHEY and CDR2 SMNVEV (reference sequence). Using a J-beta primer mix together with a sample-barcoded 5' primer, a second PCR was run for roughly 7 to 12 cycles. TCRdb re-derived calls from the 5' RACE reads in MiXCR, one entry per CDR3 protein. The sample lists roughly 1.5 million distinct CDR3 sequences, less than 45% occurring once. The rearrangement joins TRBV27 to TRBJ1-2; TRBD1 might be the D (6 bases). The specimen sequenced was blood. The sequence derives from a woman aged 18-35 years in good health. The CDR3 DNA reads TGTGCCAGCAGTGAGGGGGACAAAGCCTATGGCTACACCTTC. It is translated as CASSEGDKAYGYTF.